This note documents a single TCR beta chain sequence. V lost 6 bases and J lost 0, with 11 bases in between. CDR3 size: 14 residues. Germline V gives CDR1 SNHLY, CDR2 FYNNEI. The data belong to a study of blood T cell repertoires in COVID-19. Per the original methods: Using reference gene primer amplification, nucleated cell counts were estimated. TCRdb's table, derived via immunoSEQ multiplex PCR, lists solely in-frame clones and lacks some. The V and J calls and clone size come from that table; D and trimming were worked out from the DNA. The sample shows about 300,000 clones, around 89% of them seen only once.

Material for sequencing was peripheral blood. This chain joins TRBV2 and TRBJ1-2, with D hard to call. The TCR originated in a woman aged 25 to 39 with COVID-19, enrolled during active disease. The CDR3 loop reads CASRLRGANYGYTF. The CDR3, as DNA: TGTGCCAGCAGACTGCGGGGAGCTAACTATGGCTACACCTTC.